This T cell receptor beta chain is drawn from a study of regulatory T cells in long-lasting Graves disease. Regarding time point: newly diagnosed GD, antithyroid drugs for less than 3 months. PBMC RNA served as the TCR library source. In building TCR beta libraries, iRepertoire HTBI primers were used together with Arm-PCR of CDR3 regions. Each CDR3 protein is one row after TCRdb ran MiXCR on the multiplex PCR reads. The top ten clones hold 23% of a sample with fewer than 550,000 distinct CDR3 sequences, around 15% of them seen once. This CDR3 region has 18 residues. Germline V gene sequence: CDR1 SGHTA, CDR2 FQGNSA. Trimming pared 2 bases from V and 2 bases from J, leaving 20 bases between. These sequences were also reported in another study, on T cells in Graves' hyperthyroidism and ophthalmopathy.

V is TRBV7-2 and J is TRBJ2-3; either TRBD1 or TRBD2 may supply D (6 bases each). The TCR sequence derives from a woman between 18 and 29 years old with Graves disease. The material sequenced was peripheral blood mononuclear cells (PBMCs), taken at new diagnosis, from a patient treated with antithyroid drugs. CDR3 amino acids: CASSLTPTGTRITDTQYF. CDR3 in DNA: TGTGCCAGCAGCTTAACCCCAACAGGGACTCGCATCACAGATACGCAGTATTTT.